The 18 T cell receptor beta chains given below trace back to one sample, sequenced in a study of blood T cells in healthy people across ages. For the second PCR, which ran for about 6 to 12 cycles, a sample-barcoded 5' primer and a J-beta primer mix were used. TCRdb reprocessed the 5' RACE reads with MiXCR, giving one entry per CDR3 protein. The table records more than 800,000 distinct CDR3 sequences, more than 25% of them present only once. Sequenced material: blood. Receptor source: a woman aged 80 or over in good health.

This CDR3 reads CASKARGGLNSGGEQYF. CDR3 sequence (DNA): TGCGCCAGCAAGGCCAGGGGAGGACTCAATTCTGGGGGCGAGCAGTACTTC. The J gene is TRBJ2-7, the V gene TRBV5-1, with D perhaps given as TRBD1 or TRBD2 (6 bases each). Looked up from germline, CDR1 is SGHRS and CDR2 is YFSETQ. CDR3 size: 17 residues. With 6 bases removed from V and 6 bases from J, the gap between germline ends came to 28 bases.

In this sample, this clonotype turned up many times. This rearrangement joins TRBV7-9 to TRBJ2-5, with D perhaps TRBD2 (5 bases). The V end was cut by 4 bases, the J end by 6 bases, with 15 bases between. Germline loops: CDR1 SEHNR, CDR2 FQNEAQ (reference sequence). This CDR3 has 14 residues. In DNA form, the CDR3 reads TGTGCCAGCAGCTACGGCCCAACGGGAAAGACCCAGTACTTC. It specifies CASSYGPTGKTQYF.

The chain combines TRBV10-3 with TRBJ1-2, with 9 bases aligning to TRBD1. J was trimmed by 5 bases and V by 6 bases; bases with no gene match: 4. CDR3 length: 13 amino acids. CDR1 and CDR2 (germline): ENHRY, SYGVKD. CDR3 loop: CAIRGQGKYGYTF. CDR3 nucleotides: TGTGCCATCAGGGGACAGGGCAAATATGGCTACACCTTC.

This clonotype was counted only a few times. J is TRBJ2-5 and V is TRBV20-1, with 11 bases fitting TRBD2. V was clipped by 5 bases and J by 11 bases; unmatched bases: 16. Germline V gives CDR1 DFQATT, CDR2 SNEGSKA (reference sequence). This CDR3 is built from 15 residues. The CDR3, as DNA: TGCAGTGCTTTAGCTCTTAGCGGGGGGGCCTATGAGCAGTACTTC. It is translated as CSALALSGGAYEQYF.

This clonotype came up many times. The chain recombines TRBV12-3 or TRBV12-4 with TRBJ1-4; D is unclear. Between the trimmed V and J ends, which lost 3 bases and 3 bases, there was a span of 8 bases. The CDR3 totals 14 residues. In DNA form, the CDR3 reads TGTGCCAGCAGTTTCGGCATCTCTAATGAAAAACTGTTTTTT. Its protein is CASSFGISNEKLFF.

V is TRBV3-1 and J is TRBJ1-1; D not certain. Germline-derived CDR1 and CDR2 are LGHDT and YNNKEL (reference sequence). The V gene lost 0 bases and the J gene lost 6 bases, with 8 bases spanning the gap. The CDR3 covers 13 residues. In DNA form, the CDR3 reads TGTGCCAGCAGCCAAGAAGGCCTCGCTGAAGCTTTCTTT. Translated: CASSQEGLAEAFF.

CDR3 sequence: CASTQAGLYNEQYF. The CDR3 nucleotides read TGCGCCAGCACGCAAGCGGGGCTCTACAATGAGCAGTACTTC. The chain combines TRBV5-1 with TRBJ2-5; the match to TRBD2 covers 7 bases. The CDR3 covers 14 residues. Germline CDR1 reads SGHRS; CDR2 reads YFSETQ. V lost 6 bases to trimming and J lost 11 bases; unmatched junction nucleotides: 16.

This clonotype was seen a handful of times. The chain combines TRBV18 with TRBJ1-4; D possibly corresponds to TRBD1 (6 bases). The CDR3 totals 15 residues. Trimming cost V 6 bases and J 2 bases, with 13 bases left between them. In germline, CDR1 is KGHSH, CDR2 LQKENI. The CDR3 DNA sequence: TGTGCCAGCTCCCCCTCGGGGGCCACTAATGAAAAACTGTTTTTT. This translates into CASSPSGATNEKLFF.

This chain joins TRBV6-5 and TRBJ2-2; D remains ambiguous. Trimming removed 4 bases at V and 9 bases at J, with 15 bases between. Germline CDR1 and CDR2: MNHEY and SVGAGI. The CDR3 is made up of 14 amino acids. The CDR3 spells CASSLDRVGRELFF. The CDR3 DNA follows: TGTGCCAGCAGTTTGGACCGCGTTGGTCGGGAGCTGTTTTTT.

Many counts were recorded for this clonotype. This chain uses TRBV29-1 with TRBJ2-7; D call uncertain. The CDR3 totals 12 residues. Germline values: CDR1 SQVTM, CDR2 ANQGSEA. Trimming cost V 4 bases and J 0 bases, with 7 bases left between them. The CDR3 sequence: CSVVVSSYEQYF. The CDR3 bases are TGCAGCGTTGTGGTGAGCTCCTACGAGCAGTACTTC.

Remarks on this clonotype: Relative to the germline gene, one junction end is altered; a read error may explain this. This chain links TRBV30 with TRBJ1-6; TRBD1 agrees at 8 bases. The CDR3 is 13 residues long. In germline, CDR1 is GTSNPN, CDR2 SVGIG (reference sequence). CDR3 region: CASPGQGNSPPHF. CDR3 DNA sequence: TGTGCCTCCCCTGGACAGGGCAATTCACCCCCCCACTTT.

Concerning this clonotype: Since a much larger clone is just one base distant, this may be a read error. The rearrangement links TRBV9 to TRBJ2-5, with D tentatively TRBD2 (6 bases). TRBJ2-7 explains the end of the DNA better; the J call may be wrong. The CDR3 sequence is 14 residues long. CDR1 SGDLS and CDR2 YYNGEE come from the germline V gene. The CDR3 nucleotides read TGTGCCAACAGCGTAAGTTCCAGCGGGTACGAGCAGTACTTC. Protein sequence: CANSVSSSGYEQYF.

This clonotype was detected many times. Here the CDR3 reads CASSQEATSVRTQYF. The CDR3, as DNA: TGCGCCAGCAGCCAAGAAGCGACGTCTGTCCGGACACAGTATTTT. The chain carries TRBV4-3 and TRBJ2-3, with D possibly being TRBD1 (5 bases). The V gene's germline CDR1 is LGHNA and CDR2 YSLEER. V gave up 0 bases and J gave up 12 bases, with 19 bases separating them. CDR3 length: 15 residues.

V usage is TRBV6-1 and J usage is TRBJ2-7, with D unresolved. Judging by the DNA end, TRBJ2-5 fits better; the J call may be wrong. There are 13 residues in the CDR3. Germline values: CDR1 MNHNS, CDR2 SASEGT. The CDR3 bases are TGTGCCAGCAGTGTGCGATTCAGCGTGACCCAGTACTTC. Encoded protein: CASSVRFSVTQYF.

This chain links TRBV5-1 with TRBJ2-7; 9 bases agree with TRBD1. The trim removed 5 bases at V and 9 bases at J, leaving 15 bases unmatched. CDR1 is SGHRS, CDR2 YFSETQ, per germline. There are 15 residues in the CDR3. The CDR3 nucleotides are TGCGCCAGCAGAGAACCGGGACAGGGTTTACGAGGGCAGTACTTC. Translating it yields CASREPGQGLRGQYF.

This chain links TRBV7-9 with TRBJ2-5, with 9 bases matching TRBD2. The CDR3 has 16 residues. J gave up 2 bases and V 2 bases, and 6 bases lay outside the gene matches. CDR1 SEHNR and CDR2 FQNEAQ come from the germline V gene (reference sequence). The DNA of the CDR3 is TGTGCCAGCAGCTTACGGGCGGGGGGGCTTCAAGAGACCCAGTACTTC. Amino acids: CASSLRAGGLQETQYF.

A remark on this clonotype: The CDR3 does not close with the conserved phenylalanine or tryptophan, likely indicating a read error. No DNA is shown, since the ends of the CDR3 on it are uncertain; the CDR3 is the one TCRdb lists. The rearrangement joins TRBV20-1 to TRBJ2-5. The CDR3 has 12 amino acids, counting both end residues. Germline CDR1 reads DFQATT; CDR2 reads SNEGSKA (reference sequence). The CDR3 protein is CSAPEASYTFGS.

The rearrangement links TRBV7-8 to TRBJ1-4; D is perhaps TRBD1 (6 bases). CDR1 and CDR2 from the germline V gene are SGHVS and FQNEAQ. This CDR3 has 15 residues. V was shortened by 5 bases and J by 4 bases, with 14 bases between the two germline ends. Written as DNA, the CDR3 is TGTGCCAGCAGCGGCAGGGGTTCTCTTAATGAAAAACTGTTTTTT. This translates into CASSGRGSLNEKLFF.